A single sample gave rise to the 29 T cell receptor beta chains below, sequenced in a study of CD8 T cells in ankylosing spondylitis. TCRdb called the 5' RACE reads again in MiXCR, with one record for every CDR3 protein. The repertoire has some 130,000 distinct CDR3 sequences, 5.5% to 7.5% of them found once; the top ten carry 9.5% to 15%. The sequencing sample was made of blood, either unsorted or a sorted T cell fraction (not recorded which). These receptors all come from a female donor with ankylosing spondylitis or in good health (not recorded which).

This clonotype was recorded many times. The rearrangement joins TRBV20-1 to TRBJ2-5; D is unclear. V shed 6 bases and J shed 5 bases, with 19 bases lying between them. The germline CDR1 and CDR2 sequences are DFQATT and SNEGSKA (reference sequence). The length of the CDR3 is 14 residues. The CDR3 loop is CSASPGSASETQYF. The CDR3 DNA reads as TGCAGTGCCAGTCCGGGCTCCGCTTCGGAGACCCAGTACTTC.

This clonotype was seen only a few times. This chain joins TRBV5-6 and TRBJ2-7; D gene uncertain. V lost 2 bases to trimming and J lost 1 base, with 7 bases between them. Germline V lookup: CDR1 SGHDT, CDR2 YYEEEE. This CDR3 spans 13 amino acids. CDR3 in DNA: TGTGCCAGCAGCTTCGACATTTCCTACGAGCAGTACTTC. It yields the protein CASSFDISYEQYF.

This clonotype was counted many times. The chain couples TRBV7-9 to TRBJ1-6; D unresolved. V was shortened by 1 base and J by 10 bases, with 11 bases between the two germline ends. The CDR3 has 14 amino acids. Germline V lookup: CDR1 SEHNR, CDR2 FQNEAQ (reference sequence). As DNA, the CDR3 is TGTGCCAGCAGCTTAGGACTTTTCGAATCACCCCTCCACTTT. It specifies CASSLGLFESPLHF.

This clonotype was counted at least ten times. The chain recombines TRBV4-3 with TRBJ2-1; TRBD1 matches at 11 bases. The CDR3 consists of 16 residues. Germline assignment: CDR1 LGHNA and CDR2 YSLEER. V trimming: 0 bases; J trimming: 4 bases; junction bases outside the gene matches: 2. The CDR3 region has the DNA TGCGCCAGCAGCCAAGACGGGACAGGGGGTTACAATGAGCAGTTCTTC. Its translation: CASSQDGTGGYNEQFF.

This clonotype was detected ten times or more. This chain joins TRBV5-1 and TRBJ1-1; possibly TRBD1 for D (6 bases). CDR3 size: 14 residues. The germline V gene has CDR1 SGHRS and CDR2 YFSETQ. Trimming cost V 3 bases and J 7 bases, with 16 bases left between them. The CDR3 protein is CASSSRGIFGEAFF. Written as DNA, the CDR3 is TGCGCCAGCAGCTCGAGGGGGATTTTTGGTGAAGCTTTCTTT.

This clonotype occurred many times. CDR3 protein: CSARDEFGLAGTSEQFF. Written as DNA, the CDR3 is TGCAGTGCTAGAGATGAGTTTGGACTAGCGGGGACTAGTGAGCAGTTCTTC. The rearrangement links TRBV20-1 to TRBJ2-1, with 12 bases fitting TRBD2. In germline, CDR1 is DFQATT, CDR2 SNEGSKA (reference sequence). The CDR3 has 17 residues. With V trimmed by 0 bases and J by 9 bases, 12 bases remained unmatched.

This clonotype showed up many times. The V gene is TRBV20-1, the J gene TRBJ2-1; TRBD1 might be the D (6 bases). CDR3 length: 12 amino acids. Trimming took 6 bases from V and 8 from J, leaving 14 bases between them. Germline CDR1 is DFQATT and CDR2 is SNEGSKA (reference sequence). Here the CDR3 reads CSASLGADEQFF. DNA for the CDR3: TGCAGTGCCTCACTGGGGGCGGATGAGCAGTTCTTC.

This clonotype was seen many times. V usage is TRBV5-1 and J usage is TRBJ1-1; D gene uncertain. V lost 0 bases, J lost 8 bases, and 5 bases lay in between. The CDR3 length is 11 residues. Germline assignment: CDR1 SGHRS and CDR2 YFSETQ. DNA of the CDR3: TGCGCCAGCAGCTTGGCCCTGGAAGCTTTCTTT. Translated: CASSLALEAFF.

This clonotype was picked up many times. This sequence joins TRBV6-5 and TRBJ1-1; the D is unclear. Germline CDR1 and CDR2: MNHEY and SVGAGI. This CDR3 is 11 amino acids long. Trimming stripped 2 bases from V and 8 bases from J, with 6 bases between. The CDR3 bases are TGTGCCAGCAGTTACATGGGGGAAGCTTTCTTT. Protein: CASSYMGEAFF.

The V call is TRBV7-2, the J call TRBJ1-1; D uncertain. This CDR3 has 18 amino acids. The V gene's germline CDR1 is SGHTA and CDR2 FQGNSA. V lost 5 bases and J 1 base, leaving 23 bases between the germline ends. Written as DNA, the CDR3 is TGTGCCAGCAGCCTTCTCGGGTTGGGTGGGGTTCGGAACACTGAAGCTTTCTTT. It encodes CASSLLGLGGVRNTEAFF.

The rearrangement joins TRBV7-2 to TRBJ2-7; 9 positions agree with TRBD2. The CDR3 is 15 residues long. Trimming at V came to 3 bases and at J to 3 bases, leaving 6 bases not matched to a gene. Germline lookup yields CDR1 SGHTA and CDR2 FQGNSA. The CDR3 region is CASSFRLADNYEQYF. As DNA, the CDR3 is TGTGCCAGCAGCTTCAGACTAGCGGATAACTACGAGCAGTACTTC.

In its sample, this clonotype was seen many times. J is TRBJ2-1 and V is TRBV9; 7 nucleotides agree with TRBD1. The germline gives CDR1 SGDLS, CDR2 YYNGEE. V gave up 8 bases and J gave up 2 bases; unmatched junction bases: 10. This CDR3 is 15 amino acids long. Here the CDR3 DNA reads TGTGCCAGTAACGGCGAGGGGGCGCCCTACAATGAGCAGTTCTTC. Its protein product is CASNGEGAPYNEQFF.

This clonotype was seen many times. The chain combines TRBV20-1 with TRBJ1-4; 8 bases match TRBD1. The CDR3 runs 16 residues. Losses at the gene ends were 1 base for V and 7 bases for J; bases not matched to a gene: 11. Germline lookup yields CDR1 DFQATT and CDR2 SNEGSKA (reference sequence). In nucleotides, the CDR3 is TGCAGTGCTAGAGCCAGGGGGCGCGAGAGCGGTGAAAAACTGTTTTTT. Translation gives CSARARGRESGEKLFF.

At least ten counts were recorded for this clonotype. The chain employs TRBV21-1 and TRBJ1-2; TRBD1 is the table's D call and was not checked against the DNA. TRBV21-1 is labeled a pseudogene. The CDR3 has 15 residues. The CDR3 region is CASSLPGTGVYGYTF. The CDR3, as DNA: TGTGCCAGCAGCCTTCCTGGGACAGGCGTCTATGGCTACACCTTC.

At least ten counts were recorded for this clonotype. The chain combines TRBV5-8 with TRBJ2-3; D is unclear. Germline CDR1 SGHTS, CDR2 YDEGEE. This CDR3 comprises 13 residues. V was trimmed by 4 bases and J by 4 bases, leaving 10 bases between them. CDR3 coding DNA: TGTGCCAGCAGCGCATCTGTGGCAGATACGCAGTATTTT. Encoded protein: CASSASVADTQYF.

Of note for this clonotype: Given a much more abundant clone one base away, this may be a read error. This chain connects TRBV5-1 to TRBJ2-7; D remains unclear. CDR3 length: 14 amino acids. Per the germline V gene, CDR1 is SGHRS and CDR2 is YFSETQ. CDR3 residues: CASSLEGSSYEQHF. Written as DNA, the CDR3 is TGCGCCAGCAGCTTGGAAGGCTCCTCCTACGAGCAGCACTTC.

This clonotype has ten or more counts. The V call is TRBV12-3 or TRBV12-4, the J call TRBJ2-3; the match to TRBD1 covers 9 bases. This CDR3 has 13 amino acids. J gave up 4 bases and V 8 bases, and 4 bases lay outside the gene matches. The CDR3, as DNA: TGTGCCAGCGGGACAGGGTGGGCAGATACGCAGTATTTT. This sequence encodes CASGTGWADTQYF.

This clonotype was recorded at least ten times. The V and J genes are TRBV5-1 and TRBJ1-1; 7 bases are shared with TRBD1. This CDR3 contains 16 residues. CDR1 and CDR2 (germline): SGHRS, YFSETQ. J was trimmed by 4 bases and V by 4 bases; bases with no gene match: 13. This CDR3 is CASSVGTERRFTEAFF. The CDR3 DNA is TGCGCCAGCAGCGTTGGGACAGAACGACGTTTCACTGAAGCTTTCTTT. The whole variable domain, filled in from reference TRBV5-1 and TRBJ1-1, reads KAGVTQTPRYLIKTRGQQVTLSCSPISGHRSVSWYQQTPGQGLQFLFEYFSETQRNKGNFPGRFSGRQFSNSRSEMNVSTLELGDSALYLCASSVGTERRFTEAFFGQGTRLTVV.

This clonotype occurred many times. CDR3 region: CASMSGTGAAYEQYF. The CDR3 nucleotides are TGTGCCAGTATGTCGGGGACAGGGGCTGCCTACGAGCAGTACTTC. The chain joins TRBV19 to TRBJ2-7; TRBD1 agrees at 10 bases. Looked up from germline, CDR1 is LNHDA and CDR2 is SQIVND (reference sequence). Losses at the gene ends were 7 bases for V and 2 bases for J; bases not matched to a gene: 8. CDR3 length: 15 amino acids.

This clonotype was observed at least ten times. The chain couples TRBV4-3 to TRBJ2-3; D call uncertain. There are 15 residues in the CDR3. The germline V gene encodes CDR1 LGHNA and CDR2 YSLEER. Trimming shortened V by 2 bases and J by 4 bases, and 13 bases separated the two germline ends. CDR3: CASSQSYRQPDTQYF. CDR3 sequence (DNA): TGCGCCAGCAGCCAATCTTACAGACAACCAGATACGCAGTATTTT.

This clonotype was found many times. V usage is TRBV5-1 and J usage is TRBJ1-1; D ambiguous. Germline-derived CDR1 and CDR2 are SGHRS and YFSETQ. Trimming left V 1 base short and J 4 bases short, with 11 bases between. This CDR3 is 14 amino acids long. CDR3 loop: CASSLLGDGTEAFF. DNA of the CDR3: TGCGCCAGCAGCTTGCTGGGAGATGGCACTGAAGCTTTCTTT.

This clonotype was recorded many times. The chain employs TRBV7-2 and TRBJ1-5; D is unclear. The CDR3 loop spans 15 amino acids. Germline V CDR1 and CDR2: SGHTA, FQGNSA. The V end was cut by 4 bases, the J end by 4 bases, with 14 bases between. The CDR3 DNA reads TGTGCCAGCAGCTCGGACGGCTTAGCTAATCAGCCCCAGCATTTT. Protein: CASSSDGLANQPQHF.

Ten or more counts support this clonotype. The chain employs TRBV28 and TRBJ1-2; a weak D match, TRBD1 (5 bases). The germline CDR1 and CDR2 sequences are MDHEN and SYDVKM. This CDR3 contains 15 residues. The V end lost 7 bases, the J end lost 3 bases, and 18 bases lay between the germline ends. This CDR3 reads CASTDRPLPDYGYTF. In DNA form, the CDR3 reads TGTGCCAGCACCGACAGACCCTTGCCCGACTATGGCTACACCTTC.

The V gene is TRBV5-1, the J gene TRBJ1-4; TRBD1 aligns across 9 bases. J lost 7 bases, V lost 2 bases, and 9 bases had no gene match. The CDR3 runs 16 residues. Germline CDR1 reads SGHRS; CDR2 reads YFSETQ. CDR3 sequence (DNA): TGCGCCAGCAGCTTTCTAAGACAGGACAGGGGTGAAAAACTGTTTTTT. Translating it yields CASSFLRQDRGEKLFF.

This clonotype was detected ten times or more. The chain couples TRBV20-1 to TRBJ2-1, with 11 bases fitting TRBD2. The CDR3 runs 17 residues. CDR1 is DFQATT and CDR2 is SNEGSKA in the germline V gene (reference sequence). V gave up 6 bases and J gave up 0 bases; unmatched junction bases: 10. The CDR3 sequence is CSATTEGTSGSYNEQFF. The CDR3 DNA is TGCAGTGCGACGACAGAAGGGACTAGCGGCTCCTACAATGAGCAGTTCTTC.

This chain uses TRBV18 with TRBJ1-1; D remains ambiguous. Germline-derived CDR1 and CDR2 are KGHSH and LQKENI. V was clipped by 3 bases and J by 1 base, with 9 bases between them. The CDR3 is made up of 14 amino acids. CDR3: CASSPIGSNTEAFF. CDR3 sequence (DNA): TGTGCCAGCTCACCTATCGGCTCGAACACTGAAGCTTTCTTT.

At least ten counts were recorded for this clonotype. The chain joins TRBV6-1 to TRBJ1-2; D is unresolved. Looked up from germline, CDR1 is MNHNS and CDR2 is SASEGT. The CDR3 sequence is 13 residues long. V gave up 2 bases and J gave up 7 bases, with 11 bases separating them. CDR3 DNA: TGTGCCAGCAGTGAATTGTCCTCTATTGGCTACACCTTC. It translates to CASSELSSIGYTF.

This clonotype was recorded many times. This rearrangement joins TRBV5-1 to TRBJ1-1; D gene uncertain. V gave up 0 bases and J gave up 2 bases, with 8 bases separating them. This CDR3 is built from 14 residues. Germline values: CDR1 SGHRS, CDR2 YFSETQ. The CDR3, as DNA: TGCGCCAGCAGCTTGGAGGAGGGAAACACTGAAGCTTTCTTT. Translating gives CASSLEEGNTEAFF.

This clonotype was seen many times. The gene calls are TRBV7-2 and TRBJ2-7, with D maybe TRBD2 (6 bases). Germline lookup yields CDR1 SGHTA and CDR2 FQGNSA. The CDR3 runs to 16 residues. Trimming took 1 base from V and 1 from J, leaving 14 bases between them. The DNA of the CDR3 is TGTGCCAGCAGCTTAGATTTTTTGCGGGGATCCTACGAGCAGTACTTC. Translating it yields CASSLDFLRGSYEQYF. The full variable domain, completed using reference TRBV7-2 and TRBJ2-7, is GAGVSQSPSNKVTEKGKDVELRCDPISGHTALYWYRQSLGQGLEFLIYFQGNSAPDKSGLPSDRFSAERTGGSVSTLTIQRTQQEDSAVYLCASSLDFLRGSYEQYFGPGTRLTVT.